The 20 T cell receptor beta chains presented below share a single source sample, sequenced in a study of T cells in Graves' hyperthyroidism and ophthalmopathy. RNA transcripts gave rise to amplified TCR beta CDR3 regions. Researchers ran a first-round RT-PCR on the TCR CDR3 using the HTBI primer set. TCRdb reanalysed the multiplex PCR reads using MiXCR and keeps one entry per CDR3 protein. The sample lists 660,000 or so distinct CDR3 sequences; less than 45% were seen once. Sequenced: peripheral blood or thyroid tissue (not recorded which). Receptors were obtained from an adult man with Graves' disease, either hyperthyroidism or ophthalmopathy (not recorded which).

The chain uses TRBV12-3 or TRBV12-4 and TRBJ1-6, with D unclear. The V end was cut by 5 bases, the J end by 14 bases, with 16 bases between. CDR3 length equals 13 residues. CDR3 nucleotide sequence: TGTGCCAGCAGTAGCGACCTGGTGGGGACCCTCCACTTT. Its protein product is CASSSDLVGTLHF.

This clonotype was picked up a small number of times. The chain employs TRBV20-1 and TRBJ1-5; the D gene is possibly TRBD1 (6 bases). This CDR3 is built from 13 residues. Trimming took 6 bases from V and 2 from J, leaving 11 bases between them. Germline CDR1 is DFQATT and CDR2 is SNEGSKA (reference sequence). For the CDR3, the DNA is TGCAGTGCCAAAAGGGGGGGCAATCAGCCCCAGCATTTT. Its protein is CSAKRGGNQPQHF.

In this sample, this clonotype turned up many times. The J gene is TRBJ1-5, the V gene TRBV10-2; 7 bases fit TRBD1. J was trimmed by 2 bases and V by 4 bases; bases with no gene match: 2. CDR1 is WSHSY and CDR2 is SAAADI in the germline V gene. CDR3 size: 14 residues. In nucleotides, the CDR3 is TGCGCCAGCAGTGCAGGGGGAGGCAATCAGCCCCAGCATTTT. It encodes CASSAGGGNQPQHF.

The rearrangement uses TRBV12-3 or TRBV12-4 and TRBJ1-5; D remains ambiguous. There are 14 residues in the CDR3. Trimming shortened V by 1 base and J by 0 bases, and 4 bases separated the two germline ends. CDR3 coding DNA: TGTGCCAGCAGTTTAGGATCTAGCAATCAGCCCCAGCATTTT. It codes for CASSLGSSNQPQHF.

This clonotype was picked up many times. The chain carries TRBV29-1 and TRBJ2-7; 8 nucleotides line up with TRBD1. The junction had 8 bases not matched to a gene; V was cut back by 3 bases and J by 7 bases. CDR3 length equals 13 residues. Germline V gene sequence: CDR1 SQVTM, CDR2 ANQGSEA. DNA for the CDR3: TGCAGCGTTGAGGGCGGACAGGGCGGAGAGCAGTACTTC. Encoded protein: CSVEGGQGGEQYF.

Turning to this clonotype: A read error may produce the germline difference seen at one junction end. CDR3 residues: CASSPGQVFGYTF. DNA of the CDR3: TGTGCCAGCAGTCCGGGACAGGTGTTTGGCTACACCTTC. V usage is TRBV10-3 and J usage is TRBJ1-2; 8 bases line up with TRBD1. The germline V gene has CDR1 ENHRY and CDR2 SYGVKD. The length of the CDR3 is 13 residues.

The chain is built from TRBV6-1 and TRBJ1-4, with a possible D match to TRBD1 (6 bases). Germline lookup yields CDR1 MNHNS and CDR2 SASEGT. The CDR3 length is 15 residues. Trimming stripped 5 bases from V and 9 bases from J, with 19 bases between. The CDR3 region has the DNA TGTGCCAGCAGTAAACAGGGTGCATCGACAAAAAAACTGTTTTTT. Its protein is CASSKQGASTKKLFF.

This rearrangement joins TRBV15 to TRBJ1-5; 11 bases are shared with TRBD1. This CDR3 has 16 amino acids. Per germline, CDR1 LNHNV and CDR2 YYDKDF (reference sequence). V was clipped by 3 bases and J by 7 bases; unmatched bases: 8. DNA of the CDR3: TGTGCCACCAGCAGGCCGGGACAGGGGGATGGACAGCCCCAGCATTTT. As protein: CATSRPGQGDGQPQHF.

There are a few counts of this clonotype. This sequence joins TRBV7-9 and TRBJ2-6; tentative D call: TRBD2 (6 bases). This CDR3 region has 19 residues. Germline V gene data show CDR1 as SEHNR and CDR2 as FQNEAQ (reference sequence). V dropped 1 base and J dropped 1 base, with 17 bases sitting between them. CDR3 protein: CASSLGGRQGGSGANVLTF. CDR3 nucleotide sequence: TGTGCCAGCAGCTTAGGGGGTCGGCAGGGAGGTTCTGGGGCCAACGTCCTGACTTTC.

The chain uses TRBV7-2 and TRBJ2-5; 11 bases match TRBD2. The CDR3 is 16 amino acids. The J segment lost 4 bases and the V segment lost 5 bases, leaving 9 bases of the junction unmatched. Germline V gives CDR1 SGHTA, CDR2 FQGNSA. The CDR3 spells CASSQDITSGRETQYF. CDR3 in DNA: TGTGCCAGCAGCCAAGATATTACTAGCGGGAGAGAGACCCAGTACTTC.

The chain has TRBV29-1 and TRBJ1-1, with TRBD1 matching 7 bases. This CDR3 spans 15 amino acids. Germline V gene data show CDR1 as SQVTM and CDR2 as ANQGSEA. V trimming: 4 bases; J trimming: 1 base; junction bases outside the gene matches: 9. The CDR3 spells CSVVTTGTKNTEAFF. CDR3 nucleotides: TGCAGCGTTGTAACGACAGGGACCAAGAACACTGAAGCTTTCTTT.

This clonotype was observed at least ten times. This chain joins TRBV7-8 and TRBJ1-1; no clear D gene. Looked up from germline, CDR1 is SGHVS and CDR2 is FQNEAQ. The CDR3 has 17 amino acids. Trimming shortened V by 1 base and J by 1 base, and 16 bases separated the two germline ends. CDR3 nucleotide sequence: TGTGCCAGCAGCTTAGAGTCACCGGTTATTGGGAACACTGAAGCTTTCTTT. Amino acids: CASSLESPVIGNTEAFF.

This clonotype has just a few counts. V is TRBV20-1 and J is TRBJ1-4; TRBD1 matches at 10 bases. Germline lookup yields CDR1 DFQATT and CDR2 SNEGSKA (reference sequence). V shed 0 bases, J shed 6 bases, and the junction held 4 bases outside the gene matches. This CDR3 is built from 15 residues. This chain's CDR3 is CSARDQGQGDEKLFF. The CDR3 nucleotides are TGCAGTGCTAGAGATCAAGGACAGGGGGATGAAAAACTGTTTTTT.

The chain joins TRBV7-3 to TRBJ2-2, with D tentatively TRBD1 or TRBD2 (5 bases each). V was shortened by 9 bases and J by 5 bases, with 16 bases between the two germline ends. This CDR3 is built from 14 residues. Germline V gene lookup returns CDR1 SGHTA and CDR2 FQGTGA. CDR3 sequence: CASTMDGATGELFF. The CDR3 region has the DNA TGTGCCAGTACCATGGACGGGGCGACCGGGGAGCTGTTTTTT.

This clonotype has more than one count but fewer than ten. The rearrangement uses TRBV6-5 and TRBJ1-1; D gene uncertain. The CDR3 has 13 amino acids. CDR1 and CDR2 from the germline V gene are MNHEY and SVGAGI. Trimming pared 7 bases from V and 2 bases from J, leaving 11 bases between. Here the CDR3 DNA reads TGTGCCAGCATTAAGGACGATAACACTGAAGCTTTCTTT. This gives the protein CASIKDDNTEAFF.

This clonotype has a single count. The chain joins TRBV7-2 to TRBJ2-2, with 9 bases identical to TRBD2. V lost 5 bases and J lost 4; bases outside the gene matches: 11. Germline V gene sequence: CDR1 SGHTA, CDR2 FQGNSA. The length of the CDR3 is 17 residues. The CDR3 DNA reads TGTGCCAGCAGCGTATCCCCGGGACTAGCCAGCACCGGGGAGCTGTTTTTT. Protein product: CASSVSPGLASTGELFF.

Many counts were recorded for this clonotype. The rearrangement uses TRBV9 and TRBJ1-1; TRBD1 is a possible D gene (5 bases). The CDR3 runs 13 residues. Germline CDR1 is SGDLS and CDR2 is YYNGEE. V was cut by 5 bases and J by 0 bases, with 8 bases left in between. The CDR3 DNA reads TGTGCCAGCAGTGTACAGGTGAACACTGAAGCTTTCTTT. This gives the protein CASSVQVNTEAFF.

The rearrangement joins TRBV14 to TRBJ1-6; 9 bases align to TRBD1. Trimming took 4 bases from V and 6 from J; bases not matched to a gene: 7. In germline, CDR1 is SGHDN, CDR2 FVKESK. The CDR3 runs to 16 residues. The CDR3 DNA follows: TGTGCCAGCAGCCCGACGGGACAGGGTGGTAATTCACCCCTCCACTTT. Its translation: CASSPTGQGGNSPLHF.

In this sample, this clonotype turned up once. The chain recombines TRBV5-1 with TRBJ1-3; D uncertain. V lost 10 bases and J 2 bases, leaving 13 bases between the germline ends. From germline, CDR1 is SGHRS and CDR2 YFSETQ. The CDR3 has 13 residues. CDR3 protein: CASGVLPGNTIYF. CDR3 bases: TGCGCCTCCGGAGTACTTCCTGGAAACACCATATATTTT.

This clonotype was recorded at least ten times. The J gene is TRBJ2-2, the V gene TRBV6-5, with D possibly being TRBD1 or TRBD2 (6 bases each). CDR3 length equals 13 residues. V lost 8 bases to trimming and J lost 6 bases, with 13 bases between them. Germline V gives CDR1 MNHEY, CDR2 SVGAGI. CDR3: CASGRRGAGELFF. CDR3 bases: TGTGCCAGCGGGCGAAGGGGGGCCGGGGAGCTGTTTTTT.